This T cell receptor (beta chain) was obtained from a study of blood T cell repertoires in COVID-19. Turning to the study itself: Sites across the United States, Italy and Spain contributed samples from acute and convalescent COVID-19.

In the study's own analysis: By means of reference gene primer amplification, nucleated cell counts were estimated. Libraries were prepared by immunoSEQ multiplex PCR; TCRdb keeps only in-frame clonotypes and omits some of them. V, J and clone size are those of that table, while D and trimming were read from the DNA. The repertoire holds fewer than 90,000 clones, with about 95% as singletons. Germline loops: CDR1 SGHRS, CDR2 YFSETQ. There are 16 residues in the CDR3. The V end was cut by 0 bases, the J end by 1 base, with 12 bases between. The sample consisted of peripheral blood. The source of this sequence is a human donor with active COVID-19. The donor label of this sample is uncertain. The genes are TRBV5-1 and TRBJ2-3, with D possibly matching TRBD1 (6 bases). The CDR3 loop reads CASSLAGYRGTDTQYF. The CDR3 DNA sequence: TGCGCCAGCAGCTTGGCCGGATACAGGGGCACAGATACGCAGTATTTT.